This TCR beta chain stems from a study of control samples from healthy donors and cancer patients. The CDR3 has 14 residues. Germline V gene data show CDR1 as MNHEY and CDR2 as SVGAGI. V was clipped by 6 bases and J by 3 bases; unmatched bases: 6. Assay used: immunoSEQ multiplex PCR; TCRdb lists only in-frame clones, some missing. The data show roughly 140,000 clones, about 89% seen once. Sequenced: blood. V is TRBV6-5 and J is TRBJ2-3; 7 bases fit TRBD1. The TCR sequence derives from a man aged 30-40 years in good health. The CDR3 is CASSYDRATDTQYF. CDR3 nucleotides: TGTGCCAGCAGCTACGACAGGGCGACAGATACGCAGTATTTT.